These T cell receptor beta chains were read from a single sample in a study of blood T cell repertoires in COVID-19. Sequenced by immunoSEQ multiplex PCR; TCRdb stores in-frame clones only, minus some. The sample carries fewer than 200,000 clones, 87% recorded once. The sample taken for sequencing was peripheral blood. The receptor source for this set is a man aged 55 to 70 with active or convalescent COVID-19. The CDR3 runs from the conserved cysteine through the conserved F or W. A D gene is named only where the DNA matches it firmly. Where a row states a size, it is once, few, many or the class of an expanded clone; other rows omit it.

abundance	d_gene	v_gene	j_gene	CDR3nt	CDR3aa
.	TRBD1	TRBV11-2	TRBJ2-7	TGTGCCAGCAGCCTCGGGACAGGGAGCTCCTACGAGCAGTACTTC	CASSLGTGSSYEQYF
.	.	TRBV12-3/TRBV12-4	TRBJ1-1	TGTGCCAGCAGTTTTAGTTGGAACACTGAAGCTTTCTTT	CASSFSWNTEAFF
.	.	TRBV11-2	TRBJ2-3	TGTGCCAGCAGCCCCCGCGCAGATACGCAGTATTTT	CASSPRADTQYF
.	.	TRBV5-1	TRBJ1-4	TGCGCCAGTGGACAAGGGGGACTACCTAATGAAAAACTGTTTTTT	CASGQGGLPNEKLFF
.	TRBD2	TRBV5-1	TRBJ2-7	TGCGCCAGCAGCTTGGCGCTAGCGGGCGTCACCTACGAGCAGTACTTC	CASSLALAGVTYEQYF
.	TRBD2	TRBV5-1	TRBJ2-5	TGCGCCAGCAGCTCGGCGGGGGGGCCTCGGGAGACCCAGTACTTC	CASSSAGGPRETQYF
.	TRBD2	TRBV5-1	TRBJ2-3	TGCGCCAGCAGCCCGTCGACTAGCGGGGGACGAGATACGCAGTATTTT	CASSPSTSGGRDTQYF
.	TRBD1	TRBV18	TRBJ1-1	TGTGCCAGCTCACCGGGACAGGGCCCCGGGGACACTGAAGCTTTCTTT	CASSPGQGPGDTEAFF
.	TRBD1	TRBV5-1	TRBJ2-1	TGCGCCAGCAGCTTGGTTCATGGACAGGGGATTTACAATGAGCAGTTCTTC	CASSLVHGQGIYNEQFF
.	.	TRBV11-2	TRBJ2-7	TGTGCCAGCAGCTTCGGCGGCGATTCCTACGAGCAGTACTTC	CASSFGGDSYEQYF
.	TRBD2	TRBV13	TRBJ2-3	TGTGCCAGCAGCCGCGGACTAGCGTTCCCTAATACGCAGTATTTT	CASSRGLAFPNTQYF
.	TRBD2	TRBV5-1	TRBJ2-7	TGCGCCAGCAGCTTCCAGCGGGGGCCTTTGTACGAGCAGTACTTC	CASSFQRGPLYEQYF
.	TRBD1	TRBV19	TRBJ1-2	TGTGCCAGTAGCGACTCCGGGACAGTCTATGGCTACACCTTC	CASSDSGTVYGYTF
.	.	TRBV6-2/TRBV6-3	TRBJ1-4	TGTGCCAGCAGTTACGAGGACAGCGGGATTAATGAAAAACTGTTTTTT	CASSYEDSGINEKLFF
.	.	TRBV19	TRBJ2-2	TGTGCCAGTAGTCTAAGGATCGGGGACACCGGGGAGCTGTTTTTT	CASSLRIGDTGELFF
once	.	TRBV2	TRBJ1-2	TGTGCCAGCAGGGGACTAAGTGGCTACACCTTC	CASRGLSGYTF
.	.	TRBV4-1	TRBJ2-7	TGCGCCAGCAGCCAGTCTGGGGGCTCCATTTTGGGGGAGCAGTACTTC	CASSQSGGSILGEQYF
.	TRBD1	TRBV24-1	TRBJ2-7	TGTGCCACCAGTCAAGGACAGGGGCGCGAGCAGTACTTC	CATSQGQGREQYF
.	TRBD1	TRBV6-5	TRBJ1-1	TGTGCCACCAACTATACTCCGGACAGGGAAGCTTTCTTT	CATNYTPDREAFF
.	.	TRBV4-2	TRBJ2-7	TGTGCCAGCAGCCAAGCTACCGGACAGACCTACGAGCAGTACTTC	CASSQATGQTYEQYF
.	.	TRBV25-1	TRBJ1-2	TGTGCCAGCAGCGAACCCGGCGACAGAAACTATGGCTACACCTTC	CASSEPGDRNYGYTF
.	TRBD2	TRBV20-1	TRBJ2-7	TGCAGTGCTAGGGGGGGGTACGAGCAGTACTTC	CSARGGYEQYF
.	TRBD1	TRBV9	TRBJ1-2	TGTGCCAGCGTGAAGGGGACAGGCTATGGCTACACCTTC	CASVKGTGYGYTF
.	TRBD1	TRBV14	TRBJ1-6	TGTGCCAGCAGCCAAGATCTCCCGGGACAGGGTTCACCCCTCCACTTT	CASSQDLPGQGSPLHF
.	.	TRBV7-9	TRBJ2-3	TGTGCCAGCAGCCCACAGAGCACAGATACGCAGTATTTT	CASSPQSTDTQYF
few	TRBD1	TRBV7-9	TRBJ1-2	TGTGCCAGCAGTCCAGGGACAGCGGGCTATGGCTACACCTTC	CASSPGTAGYGYTF
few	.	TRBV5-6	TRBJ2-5	TGTGCCAGCAGCTACGACCACGGGGAGACCCAGTACTTC	CASSYDHGETQYF
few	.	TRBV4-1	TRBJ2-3	TGCGCCAGCAGCCAAGATCTTGCGTTCATGAGTACGCAGTATTTT	CASSQDLAFMSTQYF
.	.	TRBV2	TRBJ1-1	TGTGCCAGCAGCGTACAACGGAACACTGAAGCTTTCTTT	CASSVQRNTEAFF
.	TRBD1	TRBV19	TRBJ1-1	TGTGCCAGTAGTATAACAGGGGTGAGCACTGAAGCTTTCTTT	CASSITGVSTEAFF
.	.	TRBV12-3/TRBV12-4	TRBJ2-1	TGTGCCAGCAGTTTAGGTCGTAGTTCTCGGGAGTTCTTC	CASSLGRSSREFF
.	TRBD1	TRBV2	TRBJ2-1	TGTGCCAGCAGTAGACAGGGGGCCGGGAATGAGCAGTTCTTC	CASSRQGAGNEQFF
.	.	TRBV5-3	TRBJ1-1	TGTGCCACCCCCGGGGATCCTCCGAACACTGAAGCTTTCTTT	CATPGDPPNTEAFF
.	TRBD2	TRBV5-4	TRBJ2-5	TGTGCCAGCAGCACCCGGACTCGGGGGGGGGAGTACCAAGAGACCCAGTACTTC	CASSTRTRGGEYQETQYF
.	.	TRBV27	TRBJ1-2	TGTGCCAGCAGTTTATTCCGTGCAGGGGCGGTCTATGGCTACACCTTC	CASSLFRAGAVYGYTF
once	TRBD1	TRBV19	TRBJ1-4	TGTGCCAGTAGTGGACTCTGGACAGGGTTTGAAAAACTGTTTTTT	CASSGLWTGFEKLFF
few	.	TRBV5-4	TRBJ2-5	TGTGCCAGCAGCTTGGGGGGAGGACAGGTCCAAGAGACCCAGTACTTC	CASSLGGGQVQETQYF
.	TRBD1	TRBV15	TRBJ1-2	TGTGCCACCAGCAGAGATAGGAGGGGGCAAGGCTACACCTTC	CATSRDRRGQGYTF
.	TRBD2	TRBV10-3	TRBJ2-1	TGTGCCACTCAGCGGGGGGGGAATGAGCAGTTCTTC	CATQRGGNEQFF
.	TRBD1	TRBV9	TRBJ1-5	TGTGCCAGCAGCGTAGGTCAGGGGGCAAATCAGCCCCAGCATTTT	CASSVGQGANQPQHF
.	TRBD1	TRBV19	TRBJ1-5	TGTGCCAGTAGCCCGGGACAGGGTAGTCATAGCAATCAGCCCCAGCATTTT	CASSPGQGSHSNQPQHF
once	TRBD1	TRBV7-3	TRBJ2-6	TGTGCCAGCAGCTCCCGAGGACAGGGGCTGGGCGGGGCCAACGTCCTGACTTTC	CASSSRGQGLGGANVLTF
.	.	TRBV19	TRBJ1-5	TGTGCCAGTAGAATCGACCAGGGAGGTCAGCCCCAGCATTTT	CASRIDQGGQPQHF
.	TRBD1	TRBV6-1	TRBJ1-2	TGTGCCAGCAGTGAAGGGACAGGGGGATTTAACTATGGCTACACCTTC	CASSEGTGGFNYGYTF
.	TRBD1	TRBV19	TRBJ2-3	TGTGCCAGTAAGGACAGGGCAACAGATACGCAGTATTTT	CASKDRATDTQYF
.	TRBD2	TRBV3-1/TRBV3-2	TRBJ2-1	TGTGCCAGCAGCCCCACACTAGCGGACCACAATGAGCAGTTCTTC	CASSPTLADHNEQFF